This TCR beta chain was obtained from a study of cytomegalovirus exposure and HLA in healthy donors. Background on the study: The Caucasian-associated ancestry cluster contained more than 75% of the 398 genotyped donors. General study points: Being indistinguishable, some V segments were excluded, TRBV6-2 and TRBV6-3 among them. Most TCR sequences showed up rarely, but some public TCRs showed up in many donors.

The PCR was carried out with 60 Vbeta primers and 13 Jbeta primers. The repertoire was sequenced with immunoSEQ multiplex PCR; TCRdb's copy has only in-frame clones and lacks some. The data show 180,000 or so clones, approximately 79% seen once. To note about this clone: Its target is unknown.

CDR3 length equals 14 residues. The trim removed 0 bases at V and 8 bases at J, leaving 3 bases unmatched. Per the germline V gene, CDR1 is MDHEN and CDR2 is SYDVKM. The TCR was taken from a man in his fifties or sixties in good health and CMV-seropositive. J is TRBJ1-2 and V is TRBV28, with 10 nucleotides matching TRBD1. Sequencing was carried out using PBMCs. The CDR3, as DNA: TGTGCCAGCAGTTTATGGGGGACAGGGGAAGGCTACACCTTC. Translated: CASSLWGTGEGYTF.